This T cell receptor beta chain appears in the sequencing data of a study of T cells in Graves' hyperthyroidism and ophthalmopathy. Whole-study results and caveats: Most thyroid clonotypes with frequency above 0.001 were detected in blood.

This clonotype was seen many times. Its target is not known. What was amplified from RNA transcripts were TCR beta CDR3 regions. TCR CDR3 regions were first amplified by RT-PCR with HTBI primers. TCRdb reprocessed the multiplex PCR reads via MiXCR and lists one record per CDR3 protein. The data contain hundreds of thousands of distinct CDR3 sequences, 12% to 15% of them singletons. No progression to ophthalmopathy during 18 months of follow-up defined stable disease. Source material for PBMCs was less than 12 ml fresh peripheral blood. Sequenced input: blood. The origin of this receptor is a woman in her late teens or twenties with Graves' hyperthyroidism.

CDR3 in DNA: TGTGCCAGCGGGTCCCGCAGGAGGGAGACCCAGTACTTC. It yields the protein CASGSRRRETQYF. The chain links TRBV11-1 to TRBJ2-5, with D maybe TRBD2 (5 bases). V shed 8 bases and J shed 5 bases, with 15 bases lying between them. This CDR3 is 13 amino acids long. CDR1 and CDR2 (germline): SGHAT, FQDESV (reference sequence).